Shown below are 25 T cell receptor beta chains from a single sample sequenced in a study of cytomegalovirus exposure and HLA in healthy donors. The PCR employed 60 Vbeta primers together with 13 Jbeta primers. Assay: immunoSEQ multiplex PCR; the TCRdb copy retains only in-frame clones and omits some. The sample lists approximately 32,000 clones, more than 65% occurring once. The sequenced sample was PBMCs. The receptors stem from a woman aged 18-29 years in good health and CMV-seronegative.

This clone was picked up a small number of times. This chain connects TRBV18 to TRBJ1-1; TRBD1 matches 8 bases. V shed 1 base, J shed 8 bases, and the junction held 15 bases outside the gene matches. Germline V lookup: CDR1 KGHSH, CDR2 LQKENI. The CDR3 extends over 17 amino acids. CDR3 bases: TGTGCCAGCTCACCACGTCCCGGACAGGGAATGTACGGCGAAGCTTTCTTT. This encodes CASSPRPGQGMYGEAFF.

The chain employs TRBV27 and TRBJ2-7; tentatively, D is TRBD2 (6 bases). The CDR3 is 11 residues long. Germline V lookup: CDR1 MNHEY, CDR2 SMNVEV (reference sequence). Trimming left V 9 bases short and J 3 bases short, with 9 bases between. For the CDR3, the DNA is TGTGCCAGACTAGCTATCTACGAGCAGTACTTC. This codes for CARLAIYEQYF.

The J gene is TRBJ2-3, the V gene TRBV7-2; 7 bases match TRBD2. The CDR3 has 15 amino acids. Per germline, CDR1 SGHTA and CDR2 FQGNSA. V gave up 6 bases and J gave up 4 bases; unmatched junction bases: 10. CDR3 sequence (DNA): TGTGCCAGCAGGCGGGGCGGGAGTGACGCAGATACGCAGTATTTT. Encoded protein: CASRRGGSDADTQYF.

In its sample, this clone was seen a few times. The same CDR3 also results from other DNA sequences found in this sample. The gene calls are TRBV10-3 and TRBJ2-2; TRBD1 might be the D (5 bases). Germline assignment: CDR1 ENHRY and CDR2 SYGVKD. The CDR3 totals 15 residues. Trimming cost V 11 bases and J 6 bases, with 22 bases left between them. The CDR3 loop reads CAAQGARVVSGELFF. As DNA, the CDR3 is TGTGCCGCCCAAGGGGCCAGGGTAGTATCCGGGGAGCTGTTTTTT.

This chain uses TRBV7-2 with TRBJ2-7, with 9 positions matching TRBD1. J lost 1 base, V lost 4 bases, and 2 bases had no gene match. The CDR3 is 14 amino acids. Germline V CDR1 and CDR2: SGHTA, FQGNSA. The CDR3 here is CASSSQGASYEQYF. The DNA for the CDR3 is TGTGCCAGCAGCTCACAGGGGGCGTCCTACGAGCAGTACTTC.

This clone was recorded a few times. The CDR3 bases are TGTGCCAGCAGCAACATGGCGGGAGGAACCTACGAGCAGTACTTC. It yields the protein CASSNMAGGTYEQYF. The V and J genes are TRBV21-1 and TRBJ2-7; the DNA was not used to check the table's D call, TRBD2. TRBV21-1 represents a pseudogene. The CDR3 runs 15 residues.

The chain has TRBV5-4 and TRBJ2-4; 8 nucleotides agree with TRBD1. The CDR3 extends over 15 amino acids. V lost 1 base, J lost 3 bases, and 3 bases stayed unmatched. The germline V gene has CDR1 SGHNT and CDR2 YYREEE (reference sequence). The CDR3 spells CASSLQQGDKNIQYF. CDR3 bases: TGTGCCAGCAGCTTGCAACAGGGGGACAAAAACATTCAGTACTTC.

The V call is TRBV27, the J call TRBJ2-2; a possible D gene is TRBD1 (6 bases). Germline CDR1 and CDR2: MNHEY and SMNVEV (reference sequence). Trimming took off 6 bases at V and 6 bases at J, with 23 bases between the two ends. This CDR3 region has 17 residues. The DNA of the CDR3 is TGTGCCAGCAGCGACAGGATCACAAAACTCAAACCCGGGGAGCTGTTTTTT. Its protein is CASSDRITKLKPGELFF.

The chain recombines TRBV28 with TRBJ2-1; D unclear. V lost 5 bases, J lost 7 bases, and 18 bases lay in between. This CDR3 is built from 15 residues. Looked up from germline, CDR1 is MDHEN and CDR2 is SYDVKM. Here the CDR3 DNA reads TGTGCCAGCAGTCCCTCTTATCGAGCGCAAAATGAGCAGTTCTTC. This sequence encodes CASSPSYRAQNEQFF.

The chain couples TRBV27 to TRBJ2-5; TRBD2 matches at 8 bases. The V segment lost 4 bases and the J segment 5 bases; nucleotides outside the gene matches: 18. The germline gives CDR1 MNHEY, CDR2 SMNVEV (reference sequence). This CDR3 comprises 18 residues. CDR3 nucleotide sequence: TGTGCCAGCAGTTCCCTTTTCGGGGTAGCGGGGCCCCTGGAGACCCAGTACTTC. Its protein product is CASSSLFGVAGPLETQYF.

The rearrangement joins TRBV15 to TRBJ2-7; D possibly corresponds to TRBD2 (6 bases). CDR3 size: 14 residues. CDR1 LNHNV and CDR2 YYDKDF come from the germline V gene (reference sequence). Trimming removed 1 base from V and 5 bases from J, with 12 bases in between. The CDR3 DNA reads as TGTGCCACCAGCAGAGCGGGCGGGACCAACGAGCAGTACTTC. Its protein is CATSRAGGTNEQYF.

The gene calls are TRBV4-1 and TRBJ2-7; the match to TRBD2 covers 9 bases. V gave up 1 base and J gave up 3 bases; unmatched junction bases: 4. The CDR3 consists of 15 residues. Germline V lookup: CDR1 MGHRA, CDR2 YSYEKL. CDR3 region: CASSQGALAGYEQYF. The CDR3 DNA is TGCGCCAGCAGCCAAGGTGCACTAGCGGGCTACGAGCAGTACTTC.

The chain uses TRBV25-1 and TRBJ2-3; 8 bases are a match to TRBD2. V lost 3 bases to trimming and J lost 3 bases; unmatched junction nucleotides: 8. This CDR3 spans 16 amino acids. CDR1 MGHDK and CDR2 SYGVNS come from the germline V gene. CDR3 loop: CASSDRSGSATDTQYF. The CDR3 nucleotides are TGTGCCAGCAGTGACAGAAGCGGGAGCGCTACAGATACGCAGTATTTT. The full variable domain, rest sourced from reference TRBV25-1 and TRBJ2-3, is EADIYQTPRYLVIGTGKKITLECSQTMGHDKMYWYQQDPGMELHLIHYSYGVNSTEKGDLSSESTVSRIRTEHFPLTLESARPSHTSQYLCASSDRSGSATDTQYFGPGTRLTVL.

The chain joins TRBV18 to TRBJ1-5; D remains ambiguous. Germline loops: CDR1 KGHSH, CDR2 LQKENI. The V gene lost 4 bases and the J gene lost 4 bases, with 17 bases spanning the gap. The CDR3 spans 16 residues. For the CDR3, the DNA is TGTGCCAGCTCACGTGAGAGGCCTTCGAATAATCAGCCCCAGCATTTT. Encoded protein: CASSRERPSNNQPQHF.

The chain couples TRBV19 to TRBJ1-1; a possible D gene is TRBD1 (5 bases). The V end was cut by 4 bases, the J end by 5 bases, with 17 bases between. The CDR3 consists of 15 residues. Per germline, CDR1 LNHDA and CDR2 SQIVND (reference sequence). CDR3 DNA sequence: TGTGCCAGTAGTAGGTCAGGGAATGGTGGGACTGAAGCTTTCTTT. This translates into CASSRSGNGGTEAFF. Variable domain in full (rest from reference TRBV19 and TRBJ1-1): DGGITQSPKYLFRKEGQNVTLSCEQNLNHDAMYWYRQDPGQGLRLIYYSQIVNDFQKGDIAEGYSVSREKKESFPLTVTSAQKNPTAFYLCASSRSGNGGTEAFFGQGTRLTVV.

The J gene is TRBJ2-5, the V gene TRBV27; tentatively, D is TRBD2 (5 bases). Judging by the DNA end, TRBJ2-7 fits better; the J call may be wrong. Germline lookup yields CDR1 MNHEY and CDR2 SMNVEV (reference sequence). The CDR3 has 13 residues. CDR3 sequence (DNA): TGTGCCAGCAGTTTAGGACTGAGCTACGAGCAGTACTTC. Translation: CASSLGLSYEQYF.

The V and J genes are TRBV10-3 and TRBJ2-7; D is perhaps TRBD2 (5 bases). CDR1 ENHRY and CDR2 SYGVKD come from the germline V gene. The CDR3 has 12 residues. V shed 8 bases and J shed 2 bases, with 10 bases lying between them. The CDR3 here is CAIRDTAYEQYF. In DNA, the CDR3 is TGTGCCATCCGGGATACCGCCTACGAGCAGTACTTC.

This clone was seen a few times. This chain joins TRBV7-9 and TRBJ1-1; no clear D gene. This CDR3 has 13 amino acids. The V gene lost 6 bases and the J gene lost 11 bases, with 19 bases spanning the gap. The germline V gene encodes CDR1 SEHNR and CDR2 FQNEAQ (reference sequence). The CDR3 here is CASRLGQDQGAFF. The CDR3 nucleotides read TGTGCCAGCAGACTAGGGCAGGACCAAGGGGCTTTCTTT.

CDR3 residues: CSVRTSGNTGELFF. The CDR3 coding sequence is TGCAGCGTAAGGACTAGCGGGAACACCGGGGAGCTGTTTTTT. The gene calls are TRBV29-1 and TRBJ2-2; 10 bases line up with TRBD2. The trim removed 6 bases at V and 1 base at J, leaving 2 bases unmatched. Germline lookup yields CDR1 SQVTM and CDR2 ANQGSEA. This CDR3 comprises 14 residues.

V usage is TRBV11-2 and J usage is TRBJ1-2; a possible D gene is TRBD1 (5 bases). The CDR3 runs 15 residues. V lost 5 bases to trimming and J lost 10 bases, with 23 bases between them. Germline V gene data show CDR1 as SGHAT and CDR2 as FQNNGV. The CDR3: CASSPINGRVPSYTF. CDR3 nucleotides: TGTGCCAGCAGCCCAATTAATGGCAGGGTACCTTCCTACACCTTC.

Comment on this clone: Mismatch with germline at one junction end may stem from a read error. The CDR3 reads CASSESQGNQPQNF. The CDR3 coding sequence is TGCGCCAGCAGTGAGTCCCAGGGAAATCAGCCCCAGAATTTT. The chain joins TRBV10-2 to TRBJ1-5; possible D gene TRBD1, 5 bases. The CDR3 totals 14 residues. Germline values: CDR1 WSHSY, CDR2 SAAADI.

V gene TRBV7-7 combines with J gene TRBJ2-7; D possibly corresponds to TRBD2 (5 bases). Trimming left V 5 bases short and J 7 bases short, with 15 bases between. Germline V lookup: CDR1 SSHAT, CDR2 FNYEAQ (reference sequence). This CDR3 is 13 amino acids long. CDR3 loop: CASSPTSRAEQYF. CDR3 coding DNA: TGTGCCAGCAGCCCAACTAGTAGGGCTGAGCAGTACTTC.

This chain joins TRBV5-4 and TRBJ2-2; possible D gene TRBD1, 6 bases. CDR1 is SGHNT and CDR2 is YYREEE in the germline V gene (reference sequence). This CDR3 region has 15 residues. With 0 bases removed from V and 0 bases from J, the gap between germline ends came to 6 bases. The DNA of the CDR3 is TGTGCCAGCAGCTTGGCAGGGGCGAACACCGGGGAGCTGTTTTTT. Translating it yields CASSLAGANTGELFF.

The chain links TRBV5-1 to TRBJ2-4; 10 bases agree with TRBD2. V lost 2 bases, J lost 0 bases, and 11 bases stayed unmatched. The CDR3 totals 19 residues. Germline loops: CDR1 SGHRS, CDR2 YFSETQ. In nucleotides, the CDR3 is TGCGCCAGCAGCTTTGGGACATTTAGCGGGGGGCTAGCCAAAAACATTCAGTACTTC. Protein product: CASSFGTFSGGLAKNIQYF.

V gene TRBV4-1 combines with J gene TRBJ1-2; the D is unclear. Trimming shortened V by 2 bases and J by 2 bases, and 9 bases separated the two germline ends. The CDR3 has 14 residues. The germline CDR1 and CDR2 sequences are MGHRA and YSYEKL. This CDR3 is CASSQSGPNYGYTF. The CDR3 region has the DNA TGCGCCAGCAGCCAATCTGGGCCAAACTATGGCTACACCTTC.